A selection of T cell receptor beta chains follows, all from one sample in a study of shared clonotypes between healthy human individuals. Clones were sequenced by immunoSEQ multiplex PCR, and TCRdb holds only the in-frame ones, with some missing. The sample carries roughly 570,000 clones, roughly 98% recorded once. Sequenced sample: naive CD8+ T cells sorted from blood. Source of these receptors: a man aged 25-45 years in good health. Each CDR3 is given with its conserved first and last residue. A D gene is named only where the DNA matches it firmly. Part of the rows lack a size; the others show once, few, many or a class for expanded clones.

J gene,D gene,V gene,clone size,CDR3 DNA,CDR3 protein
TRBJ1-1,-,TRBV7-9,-,TGTGCCAGCAGCTTAGACAGGCCAGAAGCTTTCTTT,CASSLDRPEAFF
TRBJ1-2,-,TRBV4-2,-,TGTGCCAGCAGCCAAGAAAGTCAGGGACACACCTTC,CASSQESQGHTF
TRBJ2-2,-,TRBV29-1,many,TGCAGCGTAATGACGAACACCGGGGAGCTGTTTTTT,CSVMTNTGELFF
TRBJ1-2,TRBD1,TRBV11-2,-,TGTGCCAGCAGCCCACGGACAGGAGACAACTATGGCTACACCTTC,CASSPRTGDNYGYTF
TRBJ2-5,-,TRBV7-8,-,TGTGCCAGCAGTCAAAAGAGGACTCTGGAGACCCAGTACTTC,CASSQKRTLETQYF
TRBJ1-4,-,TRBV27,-,TGTGCCAGCAGGGAGAGGACCGCTAGACGGGAAAAACTGTTTTTT,CASRERTARREKLFF
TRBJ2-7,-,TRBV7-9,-,TGTGCCAGCAGTTCCCACTACGAGCAGTACTTC,CASSSHYEQYF
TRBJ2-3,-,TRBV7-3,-,TGTGCCAGCAGCCCCCATAGCAGGGGAGGGGTCACAGATACGCAGTATTTT,CASSPHSRGGVTDTQYF
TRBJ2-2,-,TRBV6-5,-,TGTGCCAGCAGTCAAATCAGGGGTGCCGGGGAGCTGTTTTTT,CASSQIRGAGELFF
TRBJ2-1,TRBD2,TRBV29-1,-,TGCAGCGTGCGGGGACTAGATTACAATGAGCAGTTCTTC,CSVRGLDYNEQFF
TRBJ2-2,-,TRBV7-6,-,TGTGCCAGCAGCTTTCAGATCGGAACCGGGGAGCTGTTTTTT,CASSFQIGTGELFF
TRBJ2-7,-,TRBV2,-,TGTGCCGCCAAGCAATCCCCGGGAGACGACGAGCAGTACTTC,CAAKQSPGDDEQYF
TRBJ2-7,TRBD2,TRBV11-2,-,TGTGCCAGCTCCTGGGGGGGCTACGAGCAGTACTTC,CASSWGGYEQYF
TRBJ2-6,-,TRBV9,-,TGTGCCAGCAGCGCACCTCGGTCCCACCTCCCTTCTGGGGCCAACGTCCTGACTTTC,CASSAPRSHLPSGANVLTF
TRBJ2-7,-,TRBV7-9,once,TGTGCCAGCAGCCAGGTTACAGGGTCTTTCTACGAGCAGTACTTC,CASSQVTGSFYEQYF
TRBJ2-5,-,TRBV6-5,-,TGTGCCAGCAGCTCACTACCGATGGGAGAAGAGACCCAGTACTTC,CASSSLPMGEETQYF
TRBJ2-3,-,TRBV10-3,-,TGTGCCATCAGTGACCCGGGACACCCTTGGACAGATACGCAGTATTTT,CAISDPGHPWTDTQYF
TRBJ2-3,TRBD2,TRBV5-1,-,TGCGCCAGCAGCGCAGGACTAGCGGGGCCGCCTAGCACAGATACGCAGTATTTT,CASSAGLAGPPSTDTQYF
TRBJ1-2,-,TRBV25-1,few,TGTGCCAGCAGTAACACGTCCTATGGCTACACCTTC,CASSNTSYGYTF